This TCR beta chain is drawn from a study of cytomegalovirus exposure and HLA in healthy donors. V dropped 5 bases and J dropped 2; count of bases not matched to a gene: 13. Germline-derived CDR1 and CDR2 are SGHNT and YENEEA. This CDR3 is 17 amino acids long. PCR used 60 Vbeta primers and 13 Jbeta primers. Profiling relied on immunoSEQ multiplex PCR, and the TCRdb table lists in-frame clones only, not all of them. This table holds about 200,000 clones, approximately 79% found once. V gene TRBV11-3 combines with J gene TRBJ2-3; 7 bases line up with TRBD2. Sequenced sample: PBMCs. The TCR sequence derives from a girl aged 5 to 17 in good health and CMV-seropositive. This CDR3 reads CASSHPAGAGDTDTQYF. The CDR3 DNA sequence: TGTGCCAGCAGCCACCCGGCCGGGGCGGGAGACACAGATACGCAGTATTTT.